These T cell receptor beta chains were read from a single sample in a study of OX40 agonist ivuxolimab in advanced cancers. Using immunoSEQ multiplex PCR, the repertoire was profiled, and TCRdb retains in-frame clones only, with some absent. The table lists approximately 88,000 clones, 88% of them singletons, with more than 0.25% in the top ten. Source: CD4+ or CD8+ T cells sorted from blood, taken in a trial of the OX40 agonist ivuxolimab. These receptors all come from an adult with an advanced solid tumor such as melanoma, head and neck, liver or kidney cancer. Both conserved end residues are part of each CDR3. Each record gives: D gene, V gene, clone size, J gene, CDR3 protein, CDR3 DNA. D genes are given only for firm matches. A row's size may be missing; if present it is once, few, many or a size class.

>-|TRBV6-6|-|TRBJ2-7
CASTKEGFEQYF
TGTGCCAGCACCAAGGAGGGTTTCGAGCAGTACTTC
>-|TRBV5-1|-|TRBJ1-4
CASSPGTPPEKLFF
TGCGCCAGCAGCCCGGGGACTCCTCCTGAAAAACTGTTTTTT
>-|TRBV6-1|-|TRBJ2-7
CASVEWGGLYEQYF
TGTGCCAGCGTTGAATGGGGTGGGCTTTACGAGCAGTACTTC
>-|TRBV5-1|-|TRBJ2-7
CASSLALRGGTYEQYF
TGCGCCAGCAGCTTGGCCCTCAGGGGAGGGACCTACGAGCAGTACTTC
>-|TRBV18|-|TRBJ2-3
CASSRGGPDTQYF
TGTGCCAGCTCCAGGGGGGGACCCGATACGCAGTATTTT
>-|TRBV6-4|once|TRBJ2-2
CASIRTGGELFF
TGTGCCAGCATCAGAACAGGCGGGGAGCTGTTTTTT
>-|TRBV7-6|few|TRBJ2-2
CASSPREFTGELFF
TGTGCCAGCAGCCCCCGGGAGTTCACCGGGGAGCTGTTTTTT
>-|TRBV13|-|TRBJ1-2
CASSLGGLLNYGYTF
TGTGCCAGCAGCTTAGGAGGGTTGTTGAACTATGGCTACACCTTC
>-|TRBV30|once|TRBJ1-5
CAWSVRDGRDSNQPQHF
TGTGCCTGGAGTGTACGAGATGGGAGGGATAGCAATCAGCCCCAGCATTTT
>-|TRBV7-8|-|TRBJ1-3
CASSSLDRSGNTIYF
TGTGCCAGCAGCTCCCTGGACAGATCTGGAAACACCATATATTTT
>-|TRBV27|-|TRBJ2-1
CASSRIGTVGGNEQFF
TGTGCCAGCAGTCGAATAGGGACAGTCGGGGGCAATGAGCAGTTCTTC
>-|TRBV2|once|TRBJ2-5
CASLKEGTQYF
TGTGCCAGCCTCAAGGAAGGGACCCAGTACTTC
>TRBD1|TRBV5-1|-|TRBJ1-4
CATRTGATTNEKLFF
TGCGCCACCCGGACAGGGGCCACAACTAATGAAAAACTGTTTTTT
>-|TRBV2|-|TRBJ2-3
CASRSSVSTDTQYF
TGTGCCAGCAGATCTAGCGTGAGCACAGATACGCAGTATTTT
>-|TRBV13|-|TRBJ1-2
CASSYGRNYGYTF
TGTGCCAGCAGCTATGGACGGAACTATGGCTACACCTTC
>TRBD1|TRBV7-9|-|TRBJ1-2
CASSYGQGVGYTF
TGTGCCAGCAGTTACGGACAGGGGGTTGGCTACACCTTC
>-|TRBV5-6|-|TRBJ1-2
CASSRRAGDSYGYTF
TGTGCCAGCAGCCGCCGGGCGGGGGATAGCTATGGCTACACCTTC